These T cell receptor beta chains were read from a single sample in a study of human T cells and chemical hapten exposure. TCRdb processed the RACE reads anew with MiXCR; each CDR3 protein has one entry. Of about 85,000 distinct CDR3 sequences listed, 8.5% to 9% are singletons. The sequencing here drew on whole blood, taken in connection with sensitization to the hapten diphenylcyclopropenone (DPC). These receptors were collected from a man between 40 and 49 years old with alopecia areata. Some clones in this sample may be carry-over from other donors' samples. Each CDR3 is given with its conserved first and last residue.

v_gene	j_gene	CDR3aa
TRBV6-5	TRBJ2-7	CASSSRLAGGSYEQYF
TRBV11-2	TRBJ2-1	CASSSYLQKSSYNEQFF
TRBV12-3/TRBV12-4	TRBJ1-5	CASSLTVSNQPQHF
TRBV10-3	TRBJ2-5	CAISDKGGTEETQYF
TRBV7-2	TRBJ1-1	CASSPFRDEAFF
TRBV6-5	TRBJ1-1	CASSYQGAHTEAFF
TRBV2	TRBJ1-2	CASSLVYGYTF
TRBV24-1	TRBJ2-5	CATSDPRLGQGQETQYF
TRBV28	TRBJ2-7	CASSLFSYEQYF
TRBV3-1	TRBJ1-5	CASSQERGNQPQHF
TRBV28	TRBJ2-2	CASSLQGPNTGELFF
TRBV7-2	TRBJ2-7	CASSLAVGTSVSYEQYF
TRBV6-2/TRBV6-3	TRBJ2-1	CASSYVLAGGPDYNEQFF
TRBV6-6	TRBJ2-4	CASSYREDIQYF
TRBV28	TRBJ1-1	CASSSSLGTEAFF
TRBV20-1	TRBJ1-5	CSAEIPRGNQPQHF
TRBV3-1	TRBJ2-3	CSSSQDLPVRLTDTQYF
TRBV12-3/TRBV12-4	TRBJ1-3	CASSPFENTIYF
TRBV24-1	TRBJ1-2	CATSRDNYGYTF
TRBV7-2	TRBJ2-4	CASSERTGLTKNIQYF
TRBV10-3	TRBJ2-3	CAISDFRDPRTDTQYF
TRBV19	TRBJ2-2	CASSTNPGTSGTGELFF
TRBV30	TRBJ2-2	CAWSAGIGTGELFF
TRBV2	TRBJ2-3	CASSGRAGTDTQYF
TRBV9	TRBJ2-7	CASSVDPYIYEQYF
TRBV7-9	TRBJ1-4	CASSFPSVGNEKLFF
TRBV7-3	TRBJ2-3	CASSLSITDTQYF
TRBV20-1	TRBJ1-1	CSATSRDKNTEAFF
TRBV3-1	TRBJ2-2	CASSLSATGGQGELFF
TRBV2	TRBJ2-3	CASSEFTGRTDTQYF
TRBV11-2	TRBJ2-3	CASSFSLRLAGDIDTQYF
TRBV5-4	TRBJ1-1	CASSLGAGHTEAFF
TRBV21-1	TRBJ2-5	CASSKLSAGRQETQYF
TRBV5-4	TRBJ2-5	CASSRLAGDEETQYF
TRBV19	TRBJ1-6	CASSTTGVNSPLHF
TRBV7-9	TRBJ2-5	CASTLAGVETQYF
TRBV3-1	TRBJ2-1	CASSQGLDTSYNEQFF
TRBV10-3	TRBJ2-3	CAISDQRISTDTQYF
TRBV6-5	TRBJ2-3	CASRGLAGGGTDTQYF
TRBV6-2/TRBV6-3	TRBJ2-3	CANRRQGGGTDTQYF
TRBV29-1	TRBJ1-1	CSVGRGQQMNTEAFF
TRBV5-4	TRBJ1-3	CASSAGSSSGNTIYF
TRBV28	TRBJ2-3	CASSAGTSGTEVYF
TRBV4-2	TRBJ2-3	CASSHAGGGTDTQYF
TRBV7-6	TRBJ2-3	CASSSLPPSEGSTDTQYF
TRBV11-1	TRBJ2-5	CASSFGSSGRAAETQYF
TRBV12-3/TRBV12-4	TRBJ2-1	CASSSTGENEQFF
TRBV6-5	TRBJ2-7	CASSYSGTAYEQYF
TRBV5-1	TRBJ2-1	CASSLTVLLAGWYNEQFF
TRBV19	TRBJ2-4	CASSRGEGGNIQYF
TRBV12-3/TRBV12-4	TRBJ1-1	CASILGEFAEAFF
TRBV12-3/TRBV12-4	TRBJ1-5	CATTDGPRPQHF